These T cell receptor beta chains were read from a single sample in a study of OX40 agonist ivuxolimab in advanced cancers. Profiling relied on immunoSEQ multiplex PCR, and the TCRdb table lists in-frame clones only, not all of them. The sample holds tens of thousands of clones, 84% seen once. The source was CD4+ or CD8+ T cells sorted from blood, collected in a trial of the OX40 agonist ivuxolimab. The source is an adult with an advanced solid tumor such as melanoma, head and neck, liver or kidney cancer. Each CDR3 is given with its conserved first and last residue. A D gene is named only where the DNA matches it firmly. Size is omitted from some rows. Given values are once, few, many or a class for expanded clones.

d_gene,v_gene,j_gene,abundance,len,CDR3nt,CDR3aa
.,TRBV4-3,TRBJ2-7,.,13,TGCGCCAGCAGCCAAGGGGGATACTACGAGCAGTACTTC,CASSQGGYYEQYF
TRBD2,TRBV30,TRBJ2-4,.,18,TGTGCCTGCTGGGAGGCTAGCGGGAGGGATCGGGACAAAAACATTCAGTACTTC,CACWEASGRDRDKNIQYF
TRBD1,TRBV28,TRBJ2-7,.,13,TGTGCCAGCAGAGGGACAGGGGAATACGAGCAGTACTTC,CASRGTGEYEQYF
.,TRBV7-7,TRBJ2-3,.,13,TGTGCTAGCAGCTTATCTAGCACAGATACGCAGTATTTT,CASSLSSTDTQYF
.,TRBV2,TRBJ1-1,.,13,TGTGCCAGCAGCCTGACAGTGAACACTGAAGCTTTCTTT,CASSLTVNTEAFF
TRBD1,TRBV27,TRBJ2-7,.,13,TGTGCCAGCAAACCAGGGGGTTGGTTAGAGCAGTACTTC,CASKPGGWLEQYF
.,TRBV28,TRBJ2-1,.,15,TGTGCCAGCAGTGTCTACAGGGATTCCTACAATGAGCAGTTCTTC,CASSVYRDSYNEQFF
.,TRBV13,TRBJ2-1,.,15,TGTGCCAGCAGCTTAGACAGCCGCTCCTACAATGAGCAGTTCTTC,CASSLDSRSYNEQFF
.,TRBV6-5,TRBJ1-2,.,13,TGTGCCAGCAGCTTCCCGGGGTCTCATGGCTACACCTTC,CASSFPGSHGYTF
.,TRBV13,TRBJ2-5,.,14,TGTGCCAGCAGCTTAGCCGGGAGAACGGAGACCCAGTACTTC,CASSLAGRTETQYF
.,TRBV18,TRBJ2-7,.,14,TGTGCCAGCTCACCAGCCGGGTCCTCCTACGAGCAGTACTTC,CASSPAGSSYEQYF
.,TRBV4-2,TRBJ2-3,.,19,TGTGCCAGCAGCCAAGATGGCTCGACGCATTTGGAGGACACAGATACGCAGTATTTT,CASSQDGSTHLEDTDTQYF
.,TRBV29-1,TRBJ2-7,.,11,TGCAGCGTTGCGGTAGACTACGAGCAGTACTTC,CSVAVDYEQYF
.,TRBV20-1,TRBJ1-4,.,10,TGCAGTGCAGGGGTTGAAAAACTGTTTTTT,CSAGVEKLFF
TRBD1,TRBV6-5,TRBJ1-2,.,13,TGTGCCAGCACCATGACAGGGGTTCATGGCTACACCTTC,CASTMTGVHGYTF
.,TRBV7-3,TRBJ2-1,.,13,TGTGCCAGCAGCCCCCCCTCGTACAATGAGCAGTTCTTC,CASSPPSYNEQFF
TRBD1,TRBV7-3,TRBJ2-1,.,15,TGTGCCAGCAGCTTAGGACAGGGAACCTACAATGAGCAGTTCTTC,CASSLGQGTYNEQFF
.,TRBV6-6,TRBJ2-7,large,12,TGTGCCAGCAGTTATAACAGGGACGAGCAGTACTTC,CASSYNRDEQYF
TRBD1,TRBV27,TRBJ2-1,once,13,TGTGCCAGCAGTCCGACAGGGATAGATGAGCAGTTCTTC,CASSPTGIDEQFF
.,TRBV11-2,TRBJ2-7,.,13,TGTGCCAGCAGCTTAGGGCAGCCCTACGAGCAGTACTTC,CASSLGQPYEQYF
.,TRBV20-1,TRBJ2-1,.,11,TGCAGTGCTAGTTGGGGAGCAGAGCAGTTCTTC,CSASWGAEQFF
.,TRBV27,TRBJ1-2,.,14,TGTGCCAGCAGTTTAAAGGGACATGCCTATGGCTACACCTTC,CASSLKGHAYGYTF
.,TRBV5-8,TRBJ1-5,few,16,TGTGCCAGCAGCTTTGGGTTTGGGACTTTCGGGCAGCCCCAGCATTTT,CASSFGFGTFGQPQHF
TRBD2,TRBV5-5,TRBJ2-7,.,16,TGTGCCAGCACTGGAAATGTAGCGGGAGGCTCCTACGAGCAGTACTTC,CASTGNVAGGSYEQYF
.,TRBV9,TRBJ2-7,.,14,TGTGCCAGCAGCGTAGGGCCGGAGACCTACGAGCAGTACTTC,CASSVGPETYEQYF
.,TRBV6-5,TRBJ2-3,.,11,TGTGCCACCGGGTGGCCAGATACGCAGTATTTT,CATGWPDTQYF
TRBD1,TRBV7-9,TRBJ1-2,.,15,TGTGCCAGCAGCTTAGCTTTGGGACAGGGCGATGGCTACACCTTC,CASSLALGQGDGYTF